These 18 T cell receptor beta chains share one sample of origin, sequenced in a study of blood T cell repertoires in COVID-19. Profiled with immunoSEQ multiplex PCR; TCRdb holds only in-frame clones, not every one. The table lists around 93,000 clones, 90% of them singletons. Sequencing used peripheral blood. Receptors originate from a man between 18 and 29 years old with COVID-19, enrolled during active disease.

The chain has TRBV7-2 and TRBJ2-2; 7 bases align to TRBD1. Unmatched junction bases numbered 11, after V lost 5 bases and J lost 5 bases. In germline, CDR1 is SGHTA, CDR2 FQGNSA. The CDR3 spans 16 residues. CDR3 amino acids: CASSGPRTGETGELFF. The CDR3 DNA reads as TGTGCCAGCAGCGGTCCCCGGACAGGAGAAACCGGGGAGCTGTTTTTT. The full variable domain, with the rest looked up from reference TRBV7-2 and TRBJ2-2, is GAGVSQSPSNKVTEKGKDVELRCDPISGHTALYWYRQSLGQGLEFLIYFQGNSAPDKSGLPSDRFSAERTGGSVSTLTIQRTQQEDSAVYLCASSGPRTGETGELFFGEGSRLTVL.

This chain links TRBV5-1 with TRBJ2-2; TRBD2 matches at 7 bases. The length of the CDR3 is 14 residues. Germline V CDR1 and CDR2: SGHRS, YFSETQ. V dropped 5 bases and J dropped 2; count of bases not matched to a gene: 3. DNA for the CDR3: TGCGCCAGCAGGAGCGGGGATAACACCGGGGAGCTGTTTTTT. Protein product: CASRSGDNTGELFF. The full variable domain, completed using reference TRBV5-1 and TRBJ2-2, is KAGVTQTPRYLIKTRGQQVTLSCSPISGHRSVSWYQQTPGQGLQFLFEYFSETQRNKGNFPGRFSGRQFSNSRSEMNVSTLELGDSALYLCASRSGDNTGELFFGEGSRLTVL.

CDR3 DNA sequence: TGTGCCAGCAGCGTAGGTGGGGACAGGGTGCACACCGGGGAGCTGTTTTTT. It translates to CASSVGGDRVHTGELFF. The chain links TRBV9 to TRBJ2-2; 9 bases agree with TRBD1. This CDR3 contains 17 residues. J gave up 3 bases and V 0 bases, and 6 bases lay outside the gene matches. CDR1 is SGDLS, CDR2 YYNGEE, per germline.

The genes are TRBV11-2 and TRBJ1-1; TRBD1 might be the D (6 bases). The ends were cut back, 1 base at V and 1 base at J, with 16 bases in the middle. This CDR3 comprises 17 residues. From germline, CDR1 is SGHAT and CDR2 FQNNGV. The CDR3 DNA follows: TGTGCCAGCAGCTTAGTAGCCAGGGGTCCGTGGAACACTGAAGCTTTCTTT. Residues: CASSLVARGPWNTEAFF.

Turning to this clone: A read error may account for a junction end that differs from germline. The genes are TRBV6-6 and TRBJ1-4; 9 bases are a match to TRBD1. The CDR3 runs 14 residues. Germline loops: CDR1 MNHNY, CDR2 SVGAGI (reference sequence). The CDR3 here is CASRTGGWNEKLLF. CDR3 DNA: TGTGCCAGCAGGACAGGGGGGTGGAATGAAAAACTGCTTTTT.

The V call is TRBV28, the J call TRBJ1-1; the match to TRBD1 covers 8 bases. V shed 1 base, J shed 5 bases, and the junction held 6 bases outside the gene matches. There are 15 residues in the CDR3. Germline V gene data show CDR1 as MDHEN and CDR2 as SYDVKM. The CDR3 loop reads CASSLFGTGGTEAFF. The CDR3 DNA reads as TGTGCCAGCAGTTTATTTGGTACAGGGGGGACTGAAGCTTTCTTT.

The chain has TRBV7-9 and TRBJ1-1; D is ambiguous. There are 16 residues in the CDR3. Germline values: CDR1 SEHNR, CDR2 FQNEAQ (reference sequence). Trimming took 5 bases from V and 0 from J, leaving 16 bases between them. The chain's CDR3 is CASSPPLGVLNTEAFF. In DNA, the CDR3 is TGTGCCAGCAGCCCTCCGCTGGGAGTTCTGAACACTGAAGCTTTCTTT.

The DNA of the CDR3 is TGCGCCAGCAGCGCCAATTCGGCAGGGGATAATGAAAAACTGTTTTTT. Amino acid sequence: CASSANSAGDNEKLFF. This rearrangement joins TRBV5-1 to TRBJ1-4; a possible D gene is TRBD1 (6 bases). Trimming took 4 bases from V and 4 from J, leaving 17 bases between them. CDR3 length: 16 residues. In germline, CDR1 is SGHRS, CDR2 YFSETQ.

The rearrangement uses TRBV11-2 and TRBJ2-2; TRBD2 agrees at 7 bases. V trimming: 8 bases; J trimming: 3 bases; junction bases outside the gene matches: 15. Germline V gene lookup returns CDR1 SGHAT and CDR2 FQNNGV. The CDR3 loop spans 17 amino acids. CDR3 sequence (DNA): TGTGCCAGCCCCCCCGGAGACGGGAGGATCGACACCGGGGAGCTGTTTTTT. This encodes CASPPGDGRIDTGELFF.

The V gene is TRBV6-5, the J gene TRBJ1-5, with TRBD1 matching over 8 bases. With 5 bases clipped from V and 6 bases from J, the junction kept 3 bases outside the gene matches. The germline V gene encodes CDR1 MNHEY and CDR2 SVGAGI. The CDR3 loop spans 13 amino acids. CDR3 region: CASSRTGLQPQHF. CDR3 bases: TGTGCCAGCAGTCGGACAGGGCTTCAGCCCCAGCATTTT.

CDR3 DNA sequence: TGTGCCAGCCCCCCGACTCGGGCAGGCCCTGGGAGGGCTGAAGCTTTCTTT. This translates into CASPPTRAGPGRAEAFF. V is TRBV28 and J is TRBJ1-1; D is unclear. V lost 8 bases and J lost 6, with 28 bases in between. From germline, CDR1 is MDHEN and CDR2 SYDVKM. This CDR3 is built from 17 residues.

V is TRBV24-1 and J is TRBJ2-3, with 8 bases identical to TRBD1. Germline CDR1 KGHDR, CDR2 SFDVKD. After removal of 9 bases from V and 4 bases from J, the junction contained 5 bases not matched to a gene. The CDR3 totals 13 residues. The CDR3 DNA follows: TGTGCCACCGGAGACAGGGGTCCAGATACGCAGTATTTT. Translating gives CATGDRGPDTQYF.

This rearrangement joins TRBV11-2 to TRBJ2-1; 8 bases map to TRBD1. There are 16 residues in the CDR3. Trimming at V came to 4 bases and at J to 0 bases, leaving 5 bases not matched to a gene. CDR1 is SGHAT and CDR2 is FQNNGV in the germline V gene. The CDR3 DNA is TGTGCCAGCAGCTCTGGACAGGGAGGCTCCTACAATGAGCAGTTCTTC. This encodes CASSSGQGGSYNEQFF.

This chain joins TRBV18 and TRBJ2-7, with TRBD2 as a possible D gene (5 bases). This CDR3 spans 15 amino acids. The V and J ends lost 2 bases and 0 bases respectively, with 11 bases between them. Germline V gene lookup returns CDR1 KGHSH and CDR2 LQKENI. The CDR3 region is CASSPGYGVSYEQYF. CDR3 DNA sequence: TGTGCCAGCTCACCAGGGTACGGGGTCTCCTACGAGCAGTACTTC.

The chain links TRBV11-3 to TRBJ2-7, with 7 bases lining up with TRBD2. V shed 1 base and J 3 bases; nucleotides not matched to a gene: 12. CDR3 size: 17 residues. Germline V gene lookup returns CDR1 SGHNT and CDR2 YENEEA. Written as DNA, the CDR3 is TGTGCCAGCAGCTTAGGAGCGGGACTCCCGGCGGACTACGAGCAGTACTTC. The encoded protein is CASSLGAGLPADYEQYF.

V usage is TRBV18 and J usage is TRBJ2-5, with D possibly matching TRBD2 (6 bases). The germline V gene encodes CDR1 KGHSH and CDR2 LQKENI. This CDR3 region has 13 residues. Between the trimmed V and J ends, which lost 2 bases and 5 bases, there was a span of 9 bases. CDR3 in DNA: TGTGCCAGCTCACCAGGAGGGCAGGAGACCCAGTACTTC. Translation: CASSPGGQETQYF.

The chain joins TRBV4-2 to TRBJ2-7; perhaps TRBD2 as D (6 bases). This CDR3 contains 15 residues. Trimming removed 2 bases at V and 1 base at J, with 12 bases between. Per the germline V gene, CDR1 is LGHNA and CDR2 is YNFKEQ. In nucleotides, the CDR3 is TGTGCCAGCAGCCAATTGGATGGGGGGTCCTACGAGCAGTACTTC. This translates into CASSQLDGGSYEQYF.

V and J are TRBV7-2 and TRBJ1-1; the D gene is possibly TRBD1 (5 bases). Trimming left V 4 bases short and J 7 bases short, with 13 bases between. Looked up from germline, CDR1 is SGHTA and CDR2 is FQGNSA. CDR3 length equals 13 residues. CDR3 sequence reads: CASSSDSRLEAFF. CDR3 nucleotide sequence: TGTGCCAGCAGCTCCGACAGTCGGCTTGAAGCTTTCTTT.